One and the same sample provided the 21 T cell receptor beta chains below, sequenced in a study of blood T cell repertoires in COVID-19. The assay was immunoSEQ multiplex PCR, and TCRdb's table has in-frame clones only and misses some. Here the sample spans fewer than 250,000 clones, 80% to 90% being singletons. What was sequenced was PBMCs or T cells enriched from blood (not recorded which). The source is a man aged 25-45 years in a cohort exposed to, infected with or recovered from COVID-19 (not recorded which).

This chain connects TRBV2 to TRBJ1-1; 7 positions match TRBD1. The CDR3 extends over 13 amino acids. CDR1 is SNHLY and CDR2 is FYNNEI in the germline V gene. V lost 6 bases to trimming and J lost 6 bases; unmatched junction nucleotides: 7. In nucleotides, the CDR3 is TGTGCCAGCAGCGAGGGGGCAACGCCTGAAGCTTTCTTT. Translating it yields CASSEGATPEAFF.

This chain uses TRBV29-1 with TRBJ2-2; TRBD2 matches 9 bases. The V segment lost 6 bases and the J segment 3 bases; nucleotides outside the gene matches: 14. This CDR3 is built from 17 residues. CDR1 SQVTM and CDR2 ANQGSEA come from the germline V gene. CDR3 nucleotides: TGCAGCGTCCGAGGTCGCCAGGTAGCGGGAGACACCGGGGAGCTGTTTTTT. As protein: CSVRGRQVAGDTGELFF.

The chain has TRBV7-9 and TRBJ2-1; maybe TRBD2 (7 bases). This CDR3 has 17 residues. V shed 2 bases and J shed 4 bases, with 18 bases lying between them. In germline, CDR1 is SEHNR, CDR2 FQNEAQ (reference sequence). CDR3 residues: CASSLSPLRGAYNEQFF. The DNA of the CDR3 is TGTGCCAGCAGCTTATCCCCACTTCGGGGGGCTTACAATGAGCAGTTCTTC.

The chain combines TRBV4-3 with TRBJ1-6; no clear D. Trimming took off 2 bases at V and 4 bases at J, with 12 bases between the two ends. This CDR3 region has 16 residues. Germline values: CDR1 LGHNA, CDR2 YSLEER. The CDR3 sequence: CASSQLPSGYNSPLHF. The CDR3 DNA follows: TGCGCCAGCAGCCAATTGCCGTCGGGGTATAATTCACCCCTCCACTTT.

DNA of the CDR3: TGTGCCAGCAGCCCCAGGGTGAACTATGGCTACACCTTC. Translating it yields CASSPRVNYGYTF. This chain uses TRBV16 with TRBJ1-2; TRBD1 is a possible D gene (5 bases). The CDR3 is 13 amino acids. The V gene's germline CDR1 is KGHSY and CDR2 FQNENV. The V and J ends lost 4 bases and 2 bases respectively, with 8 bases between them.

The chain links TRBV5-5 to TRBJ1-4; TRBD1 matches at 8 bases. Trimming cost V 4 bases and J 7 bases; bases outside gene matches: 9. CDR1 SGHKS and CDR2 YYEKEE come from the germline V gene (reference sequence). The CDR3 loop spans 15 amino acids. The CDR3 spells CASSPQQGASEKLFF. Here the CDR3 DNA reads TGTGCCAGCAGCCCGCAGCAGGGGGCGAGTGAAAAACTGTTTTTT.

The chain is built from TRBV2 and TRBJ1-3; a possible D gene is TRBD1 (5 bases). The V gene's germline CDR1 is SNHLY and CDR2 FYNNEI. Trimming took 7 bases from V and 4 from J, leaving 17 bases between them. CDR3 size: 15 residues. The CDR3 reads CASTSSQGGGNTIYF. The CDR3 region has the DNA TGTGCCAGCACATCCAGCCAGGGTGGGGGAAACACCATATATTTT.

This clone appeared a single time. The chain combines TRBV24-1 with TRBJ1-2; D is perhaps TRBD1 (6 bases). Germline V gene data show CDR1 as KGHDR and CDR2 as SFDVKD. There are 14 residues in the CDR3. Between the trimmed V and J ends, which lost 1 base and 3 bases, there was a span of 8 bases. DNA for the CDR3: TGTGCCACCAGTGATTTAAGGACAGACTATGGCTACACCTTC. Translation: CATSDLRTDYGYTF.

The rearrangement uses TRBV27 and TRBJ2-2; 12 positions match TRBD2. The germline CDR1 and CDR2 sequences are MNHEY and SMNVEV (reference sequence). Trimming cost V 6 bases and J 6 bases; bases outside gene matches: 8. The CDR3 length is 16 residues. This chain's CDR3 is CASSIRLAGAPGELFF. The CDR3 DNA sequence: TGTGCCAGCAGCATCCGACTAGCGGGAGCCCCCGGGGAGCTGTTTTTT.

The rearrangement links TRBV9 to TRBJ2-2; a weak D match, TRBD1 (6 bases). The CDR3 has 15 amino acids. Germline V lookup: CDR1 SGDLS, CDR2 YYNGEE. V lost 3 bases and J 4 bases, leaving 13 bases between the germline ends. CDR3 sequence: CASSAPLGATGELFF. DNA for the CDR3: TGTGCCAGCAGCGCTCCCCTGGGGGCCACCGGGGAGCTGTTTTTT.

The chain uses TRBV24-1 and TRBJ1-1, with D hard to call. This CDR3 contains 13 residues. V was trimmed by 7 bases and J by 4 bases, leaving 12 bases between them. Germline V CDR1 and CDR2: KGHDR, SFDVKD. CDR3 sequence (DNA): TGTGCCACCAGCCCCGGCCCGGGCACTGAAGCTTTCTTT. It encodes CATSPGPGTEAFF.

V gene TRBV2 combines with J gene TRBJ1-2; TRBD1 is a possible D gene (6 bases). This CDR3 has 14 amino acids. Germline V gene data show CDR1 as SNHLY and CDR2 as FYNNEI. V shed 5 bases and J shed 0 bases, with 10 bases lying between them. CDR3 sequence (DNA): TGTGCCAGCAGTTTGGACAGAACTAACTATGGCTACACCTTC. It specifies CASSLDRTNYGYTF.

J is TRBJ1-5 and V is TRBV7-2; possible D gene TRBD1, 5 bases. Germline V lookup: CDR1 SGHTA, CDR2 FQGNSA. The V end was cut by 5 bases, the J end by 6 bases, with 17 bases between. The CDR3 has 15 residues. DNA of the CDR3: TGTGCCAGCAGCCAGAACGGGATGGGGGGTCAGCCCCAGCATTTT. Its protein product is CASSQNGMGGQPQHF.

The chain employs TRBV7-2 and TRBJ1-5; weak D call: TRBD1 (5 bases). CDR1 is SGHTA and CDR2 is FQGNSA in the germline V gene. V lost 2 bases to trimming and J lost 7 bases, with 18 bases between them. The CDR3 sequence is 16 residues long. The CDR3 DNA reads TGTGCCAGCAGCTTAAAGGTAGCAGGGTCAGGGCAGCCCCAGCATTTT. Translation gives CASSLKVAGSGQPQHF.

The V and J genes are TRBV29-1 and TRBJ2-6; 9 nucleotides line up with TRBD1. The V gene's germline CDR1 is SQVTM and CDR2 ANQGSEA. CDR3 size: 18 residues. V was pared by 0 bases and J by 0 bases, with 6 bases of the junction left unmatched. CDR3 coding DNA: TGCAGCGTTGAAGATCGGACAGGGGCCTCCTCTGGGGCCAACGTCCTGACTTTC. Translated: CSVEDRTGASSGANVLTF.

This sequence joins TRBV13 and TRBJ2-7, with D tentatively TRBD1 (5 bases). Trimming cost V 4 bases and J 0 bases, with 19 bases left between them. CDR3 length: 17 residues. The germline gives CDR1 PRHDT, CDR2 FYEKMQ (reference sequence). CDR3 nucleotides: TGTGCCAGCAGCTCCCTCGATCGGACAACAAGCTCCTACGAGCAGTACTTC. Encoded protein: CASSSLDRTTSSYEQYF.

The chain employs TRBV28 and TRBJ2-2; 7 bases line up with TRBD2. The junction had 8 bases not matched to a gene; V was cut back by 3 bases and J by 4 bases. In germline, CDR1 is MDHEN, CDR2 SYDVKM. This CDR3 has 16 residues. The CDR3 region has the DNA TGTGCCAGCAGTTTTTCTCTAGCGGATCGCACCGGGGAGCTGTTTTTT. Translating gives CASSFSLADRTGELFF.

The CDR3 loop reads CASSSTGSPEAFF. The CDR3 DNA follows: TGCGCCAGCAGCTCTACAGGGTCCCCTGAAGCTTTCTTT. V is TRBV5-1 and J is TRBJ1-1; TRBD1 might be the D (6 bases). Germline CDR1 and CDR2: SGHRS and YFSETQ. Trimming took 3 bases from V and 6 from J, leaving 12 bases between them. The CDR3 has 13 residues.

The chain has TRBV5-1 and TRBJ2-6; a weak D match, TRBD1 (5 bases). V lost 4 bases, J lost 1 base, and 15 bases lay in between. The CDR3 is 17 residues long. The germline V gene has CDR1 SGHRS and CDR2 YFSETQ. CDR3 nucleotides: TGCGCCAGCAGCCACAAAACGGCAGGGTCTGGGGCCAACGTCCTGACTTTC. Its translation is CASSHKTAGSGANVLTF. Drawing the rest from reference TRBV5-1 and TRBJ2-6, the complete variable domain is KAGVTQTPRYLIKTRGQQVTLSCSPISGHRSVSWYQQTPGQGLQFLFEYFSETQRNKGNFPGRFSGRQFSNSRSEMNVSTLELGDSALYLCASSHKTAGSGANVLTFGAGSRLTVL.

In nucleotides, the CDR3 is TGCACCAGCAGCCAAGTTTTGCGTAGCCCTTACACCGGGGAGCTGTTTTTT. This codes for CTSSQVLRSPYTGELFF. The rearrangement uses TRBV1 and TRBJ2-2; TRBD2, as called in the table, went unchecked against the DNA. TRBV1 is marked as a pseudogene. This CDR3 has 17 amino acids.

This chain joins TRBV6-1 and TRBJ1-1; TRBD1 matches 7 bases. This CDR3 has 12 amino acids. The V gene end was trimmed by 3 bases and the J gene end by 11 bases; junction bases not matched to a gene: 6. Germline CDR1 and CDR2: MNHNS and SASEGT. CDR3 amino acids: CASSEYRGRAFF. The CDR3 coding sequence is TGTGCCAGCAGTGAGTACAGGGGAAGGGCTTTCTTT.